This T cell receptor (beta chain) originates from a study of T cell responses to AZD1222 COVID-19 vaccine. Germline V gene lookup returns CDR1 KGHDR and CDR2 SFDVKD. V shed 4 bases and J 5 bases; nucleotides not matched to a gene: 9. CDR3 length: 16 residues. Clones were sequenced by immunoSEQ multiplex PCR, and TCRdb holds only the in-frame ones, with some missing. The sample contains some 100,000 clones, about 90% of which appear only once. This clonotype was sampled from an adult in good health. V gene TRBV24-1 combines with J gene TRBJ2-2; 7 positions agree with TRBD2. The sequencing used peripheral blood, collected on day 0 of AZD1222 vaccination. In DNA, the CDR3 is TGTGCCACCAGTGACCCGGGGGGAGAACCAACCGGGGAGCTGTTTTTT. Its protein is CATSDPGGEPTGELFF.